Each of the 18 T cell receptor beta chains below was sequenced from the same sample in a study of blood T cell repertoires in COVID-19. Repertoires were generated with immunoSEQ multiplex PCR, while TCRdb's copy carries only in-frame clones and drops some. Here the sample spans roughly 160,000 clones, 65% to 85% being singletons. The sample was PBMCs or T cells enriched from blood (not recorded which). Receptor source: a middle-aged woman with acute COVID-19.

This chain connects TRBV28 to TRBJ1-6; maybe TRBD1 (5 bases). The CDR3 contains 16 residues. In germline, CDR1 is MDHEN, CDR2 SYDVKM. The ends were cut back, 5 bases at V and 0 bases at J, with 11 bases in the middle. CDR3 coding DNA: TGTGCCAGCAGTCCCGGGGGTGGCTCCTATAATTCACCCCTCCACTTT. Protein sequence: CASSPGGGSYNSPLHF.

This clone showed up just a few times. The chain combines TRBV15 with TRBJ1-3, with D perhaps matching TRBD1 (5 bases). This CDR3 spans 16 amino acids. Trimming cost V 3 bases and J 2 bases, with 14 bases left between them. Germline loops: CDR1 LNHNV, CDR2 YYDKDF (reference sequence). In DNA form, the CDR3 reads TGTGCCACCAGCAGGGTTAGACAGCAAACTGGAAACACCATATATTTT. Amino acid sequence: CATSRVRQQTGNTIYF.

The count of this clone is one. V is TRBV9 and J is TRBJ1-2; 7 positions match TRBD1. Germline CDR1 is SGDLS and CDR2 is YYNGEE. This CDR3 has 13 residues. With 7 bases clipped from V and 4 bases from J, the junction kept 7 bases outside the gene matches. The CDR3 sequence: CASCRDSRYGYTF. CDR3 coding DNA: TGTGCCAGCTGCCGGGACAGCCGCTATGGCTACACCTTC.

CDR3 DNA sequence: TGCGCCAGCAGCTTCCGGTCAGGGGTAAACACTGAAGCTTTCTTT. Its protein is CASSFRSGVNTEAFF. The chain combines TRBV5-1 with TRBJ1-1; possible D gene TRBD1, 6 bases. Germline lookup yields CDR1 SGHRS and CDR2 YFSETQ. The CDR3 is 15 amino acids. The germline V and J ends were trimmed by 2 bases and 2 bases, with 13 bases remaining between them.

The chain uses TRBV5-1 and TRBJ1-6; 12 nucleotides match TRBD1. This CDR3 is built from 18 residues. Germline CDR1 reads SGHRS; CDR2 reads YFSETQ. Losses at the gene ends were 2 bases for V and 6 bases for J; bases not matched to a gene: 9. The CDR3 protein is CASSFVPGQGAGNSPLHF. The CDR3 nucleotides are TGCGCCAGCAGCTTCGTCCCGGGACAGGGGGCGGGTAATTCACCCCTCCACTTT.

The V call is TRBV18, the J call TRBJ1-2; D gene uncertain. The germline V and J ends were trimmed by 0 bases and 2 bases, with 10 bases remaining between them. This CDR3 comprises 15 residues. Looked up from germline, CDR1 is KGHSH and CDR2 is LQKENI. This chain's CDR3 is CASSPPGSQNYGYTF. The CDR3 DNA reads as TGTGCCAGCTCACCACCGGGCTCCCAAAACTATGGCTACACCTTC. Using reference TRBV18 and TRBJ1-2 for the parts outside the CDR3, the full variable domain is NAGVMQNPRHLVRRRGQEARLRCSPMKGHSHVYWYRQLPEEGLKFMVYLQKENIIDESGMPKERFSAEFPKEGPSILRIQQVVRGDSAAYFCASSPPGSQNYGYTFGSGTRLTVV.

V usage is TRBV27 and J usage is TRBJ1-5; D remains unclear. Between the trimmed V and J ends, which lost 3 bases and 3 bases, there was a span of 9 bases. This CDR3 is 14 amino acids long. The germline CDR1 and CDR2 sequences are MNHEY and SMNVEV (reference sequence). The CDR3 DNA is TGTGCCAGCAGTTTTGACTCCGTCAATCAGCCCCAGCATTTT. It is translated as CASSFDSVNQPQHF.

There are a few counts of this clone. The rearrangement uses TRBV20-1 and TRBJ2-1; 7 nucleotides match TRBD2. The ends lost 3 bases at V and 7 bases at J; junction bases unmatched: 9. This CDR3 is 14 amino acids long. Germline values: CDR1 DFQATT, CDR2 SNEGSKA (reference sequence). The CDR3 nucleotides read TGCAGTGCTAGTCGGCTAGCGGAGAGTAATGAGCAGTTCTTC. Amino acids: CSASRLAESNEQFF.

The chain joins TRBV6-5 to TRBJ2-1; 8 bases match TRBD2. The CDR3 spans 13 residues. After removal of 6 bases from V and 10 bases from J, the junction contained 8 bases not matched to a gene. Germline V gene sequence: CDR1 MNHEY, CDR2 SVGAGI. In nucleotides, the CDR3 is TGTGCCAGCAGCTCTAGCGGGCCGACAGAGCAGTTCTTC. Residues: CASSSSGPTEQFF.

The CDR3 sequence is CASSPGGFQPQHF. In nucleotides, the CDR3 is TGTGCCAGCAGCCCTGGCGGTTTTCAGCCCCAGCATTTT. The gene calls are TRBV7-9 and TRBJ1-5; D is unresolved. The CDR3 runs to 13 residues. V was shortened by 5 bases and J by 6 bases, with 11 bases between the two germline ends. CDR1 is SEHNR and CDR2 is FQNEAQ in the germline V gene (reference sequence).

V gene TRBV7-8 combines with J gene TRBJ2-3; D is unresolved. Deletions cut 10 bases from V and 3 bases from J, with 17 bases between. The CDR3 runs 14 residues. Per germline, CDR1 SGHVS and CDR2 FQNEAQ. The CDR3 is CATGRSRETDTQYF. The CDR3 DNA sequence: TGTGCCACAGGCCGGTCAAGAGAGACAGATACGCAGTATTTT.

This clone was seen just once. This rearrangement joins TRBV10-1 to TRBJ2-3, with D perhaps matching TRBD2 (5 bases). Germline CDR1 and CDR2: WNHNN and SYGVQD (reference sequence). The V end was cut by 0 bases, the J end by 0 bases, with 10 bases between. The CDR3 runs 16 residues. The CDR3 nucleotides are TGCGCCAGCAGTGAGTCGAGGCGGACTAGCACAGATACGCAGTATTTT. Residues: CASSESRRTSTDTQYF.

The chain uses TRBV5-4 and TRBJ1-2; D might be TRBD1 (6 bases). The V and J ends lost 2 bases and 8 bases respectively, with 13 bases between them. The CDR3 is made up of 13 amino acids. Germline V CDR1 and CDR2: SGHNT, YYREEE (reference sequence). The CDR3 sequence: CASSLPSGEGYTF. As DNA, the CDR3 is TGTGCCAGCAGCTTACCTTCAGGGGAAGGCTACACCTTC.

The chain joins TRBV6-6 to TRBJ2-7; D unresolved. Germline V gene sequence: CDR1 MNHNY, CDR2 SVGAGI (reference sequence). This CDR3 contains 11 residues. V shed 0 bases and J shed 7 bases, with 4 bases lying between them. CDR3 bases: TGTGCCAGCAGTTACTCGAGGGAGCAGTACTTC. Translating gives CASSYSREQYF.

This chain joins TRBV6-5 and TRBJ1-6; possible D gene TRBD1, 6 bases. Germline values: CDR1 MNHEY, CDR2 SVGAGI. This CDR3 spans 15 amino acids. V lost 1 base, J lost 10 bases, and 14 bases lay in between. CDR3 protein: CASSYWSKGDSPLHF. CDR3 DNA: TGTGCCAGCAGTTACTGGAGCAAGGGGGACTCACCCCTCCACTTT.

The chain has TRBV5-1 and TRBJ1-2, with 8 bases fitting TRBD1. J lost 8 bases, V lost 4 bases, and 16 bases had no gene match. Germline loops: CDR1 SGHRS, CDR2 YFSETQ. CDR3 length equals 16 residues. The CDR3 DNA follows: TGCGCCAGCAGCCCAGGACGGTCAGGGGGCGCAAGGGGCTACACCTTC. Translation: CASSPGRSGGARGYTF.

The rearrangement joins TRBV11-1 to TRBJ1-2; D remains ambiguous. The CDR3 loop spans 12 amino acids. The germline V gene encodes CDR1 SGHAT and CDR2 FQDESV (reference sequence). Trimming shortened V by 4 bases and J by 7 bases, and 10 bases separated the two germline ends. Here the CDR3 reads CASSWSGSGYTF. DNA for the CDR3: TGTGCCAGCAGCTGGTCAGGCAGTGGCTACACCTTC.

V gene TRBV6-5 combines with J gene TRBJ1-2, with TRBD1 as a possible D gene (5 bases). V was shortened by 6 bases and J by 5 bases, with 13 bases between the two germline ends. Germline CDR1 reads MNHEY; CDR2 reads SVGAGI. The CDR3 contains 13 residues. The CDR3 DNA sequence: TGTGCCAGCAGCCACGGGGGTTTGTATGGCTACACCTTC. Translation: CASSHGGLYGYTF.